This T cell receptor (beta chain) was recorded in a study of cytomegalovirus exposure and HLA in healthy donors. Study observations and caveats: TRBV6-2, TRBV6-3 and some other V segments were excluded as indistinguishable.

V shed 6 bases and J shed 3 bases, with 18 bases lying between them. The CDR3 has 15 residues. The germline V gene has CDR1 SNHLY and CDR2 FYNNEI. The donors, nominally healthy at sampling, likely had unrecorded immune exposures. This clone appeared a few times. Antigen unknown. 13 Jbeta primers and 60 Vbeta primers were used for the PCR. Measured with immunoSEQ multiplex PCR; TCRdb has only the in-frame clones, and not every one. The data show more than 95,000 clones, roughly 13% seen once. The J gene is TRBJ2-7, the V gene TRBV2, with TRBD2 as a possible D gene (5 bases). This TCR was recovered from a man in his forties in good health and CMV-seropositive. The specimen sequenced was PBMCs. CDR3 DNA sequence: TGTGCCAGCAGCCCGAGAGGGTCTACTTTCTACGAGCAGTACTTC. Its translation: CASSPRGSTFYEQYF.